This passage covers 28 T cell receptor beta chains from one sample sequenced in a study of T cells in Graves' hyperthyroidism and ophthalmopathy. Regions amplified from RNA transcripts were the TCR beta CDR3 regions. An initial round of RT-PCR targeting the TCR CDR3 relied on the HTBI primer set. MiXCR, applied by TCRdb to the multiplex PCR reads, yields one record per CDR3 protein. In the table there are over 700,000 distinct CDR3 sequences, roughly 40% of which are singletons. Sequenced material: blood. These receptors all come from a man aged 18 to 30 with Graves' hyperthyroidism.

This clonotype was seen a few times. The chain uses TRBV7-3 and TRBJ1-1; perhaps TRBD1 as D (6 bases). V was clipped by 5 bases and J by 6 bases, with 13 bases between them. This CDR3 spans 13 amino acids. Germline V gives CDR1 SGHTA, CDR2 FQGTGA. The CDR3 spells CASSALQGSEAFF. The CDR3 nucleotides are TGTGCCAGCAGCGCACTACAGGGTTCTGAAGCTTTCTTT.

The chain couples TRBV7-6 to TRBJ2-7; 8 bases match TRBD1. Looked up from germline, CDR1 is SGHVS and CDR2 is FNYEAQ. Trimming cost V 1 base and J 2 bases; bases outside gene matches: 4. The CDR3 sequence is 15 residues long. CDR3 loop: CASSLDGTGPYEQYF. The CDR3, as DNA: TGTGCCAGCAGCTTAGATGGGACAGGACCCTACGAGCAGTACTTC. Complete variable domain (other parts from reference TRBV7-6 and TRBJ2-7): GAGVSQSPRYKVTKRGQDVALRCDPISGHVSLYWYRQALGQGPEFLTYFNYEAQQDKSGLPNDRFSAERPEGSISTLTIQRTEQRDSAMYRCASSLDGTGPYEQYFGPGTRLTVT.

The rearrangement joins TRBV10-1 to TRBJ1-6, with a possible D match to TRBD1 (6 bases). Trimming took 6 bases from V and 7 from J, leaving 16 bases between them. The length of the CDR3 is 15 residues. Germline-derived CDR1 and CDR2 are WNHNN and SYGVQD (reference sequence). As DNA, the CDR3 is TGCGCCAGCAGCAGCCCTGGACAGCTGAATTCACCCCTCCACTTT. Its protein product is CASSSPGQLNSPLHF.

This clonotype appeared many times. This chain connects TRBV7-2 to TRBJ1-6, with no clear D. The V end lost 1 base, the J end lost 7 bases, and 14 bases lay between the germline ends. This CDR3 has 16 amino acids. Germline assignment: CDR1 SGHTA and CDR2 FQGNSA. CDR3 in amino acids: CASSLGMGAWNSPLHF. In nucleotides, the CDR3 is TGTGCCAGCAGCTTAGGAATGGGAGCGTGGAATTCACCCCTCCACTTT.

The V and J genes are TRBV4-1 and TRBJ1-5, with 9 bases matching TRBD1. Per germline, CDR1 MGHRA and CDR2 YSYEKL. The CDR3 has 15 residues. V dropped 2 bases and J dropped 4; count of bases not matched to a gene: 3. The CDR3 nucleotides are TGCGCCAGCAGCCAAAGACAGGGGGGAAATCAGCCCCAGCATTTT. It yields the protein CASSQRQGGNQPQHF.

This clonotype was counted ten times or more. The rearrangement links TRBV7-8 to TRBJ2-7; D gene unclear. Trimming took off 5 bases at V and 0 bases at J, with 8 bases between the two ends. This CDR3 is built from 13 residues. In germline, CDR1 is SGHVS, CDR2 FQNEAQ. The CDR3 region has the DNA TGTGCCAGCAGCCTCGTCAGCTCCTACGAGCAGTACTTC. This translates into CASSLVSSYEQYF.

CDR3 nucleotides: TGTGCCAGCAGTTTTTCAGTCGACACTGAAGCTTTCTTT. Translated: CASSFSVDTEAFF. The gene calls are TRBV6-6 and TRBJ1-1, with D hard to call. V gave up 4 bases and J gave up 3 bases, with 9 bases separating them. CDR3 length: 13 residues. Germline V gene data show CDR1 as MNHNY and CDR2 as SVGAGI (reference sequence).

On this clonotype itself: The junction differs from germline at one of its ends, possibly a read error. The V call is TRBV9, the J call TRBJ1-1; a weak D match, TRBD1 (5 bases). Germline values: CDR1 SGDLS, CDR2 YYNGEE. The CDR3 runs 15 residues. The CDR3 sequence is CASSVGDRMNTGAFF. CDR3 nucleotide sequence: TGTGCCAGCAGCGTGGGGGACCGCATGAACACTGGAGCTTTCTTT.

This clonotype was counted only a few times. One end of the junction is discordant with germline, which a read error may explain. The chain carries TRBV10-3 and TRBJ1-5, with D tentatively TRBD1 (6 bases). This CDR3 contains 15 residues. The germline CDR1 and CDR2 sequences are ENHRY and SYGVKD. The CDR3 spells CASSRTGISNQPQHF. In DNA, the CDR3 is TGTGCCAGCAGTCGAACAGGGATTAGCAATCAGCCCCAGCATTTT.

The gene calls are TRBV12-1 and TRBJ2-6; the table's TRBD1 call for D was not verified on the DNA. TRBV12-1 counts as a pseudogene. The CDR3 is 18 amino acids. In DNA form, the CDR3 reads TGTGCCAGCAGCTTTCCCGGACAGGGAAACTCTGGGGCCAACGTCCTGACTTTC. Protein: CASSFPGQGNSGANVLTF.

There are a few counts of this clonotype. The chain employs TRBV7-9 and TRBJ1-3; 12 nucleotides align to TRBD1. V lost 5 bases, J lost 2 bases, and 4 bases stayed unmatched. CDR1 and CDR2 from the germline V gene are SEHNR and FQNEAQ (reference sequence). There are 16 residues in the CDR3. The CDR3 here is CASSGRDRGPGNTIYF. CDR3 coding DNA: TGTGCCAGCAGCGGACGGGACAGGGGGCCTGGAAACACCATATATTTT.

This clonotype showed up just once. It may be a read error: a sequence one base away is much more abundant. CDR3 amino acids: CASSVVGKSSGNTIYF. The CDR3 nucleotides read TGTGCCAGCAGCGTAGTGGGAAAGTCCTCTGGAAACACCATATATTTT. The rearrangement joins TRBV9 to TRBJ1-3; D gene uncertain. Trimming took off 0 bases at V and 0 bases at J, with 10 bases between the two ends. In germline, CDR1 is SGDLS, CDR2 YYNGEE. This CDR3 contains 16 residues. Looking up the rest from reference TRBV9 and TRBJ1-3 gives the full variable domain: DSGVTQTPKHLITATGQRVTLRCSPRSGDLSVYWYQQSLDQGLQFLIQYYNGEERAKGNILERFSAQQFPDLHSELNLSSLELGDSALYFCASSVVGKSSGNTIYFGEGSWLTVV.

V is TRBV7-9 and J is TRBJ2-7; TRBD2 matches at 9 bases. V trimming: 5 bases; J trimming: 2 bases; junction bases outside the gene matches: 10. In germline, CDR1 is SEHNR, CDR2 FQNEAQ (reference sequence). This CDR3 comprises 16 residues. The CDR3 protein is CASSTTSGSLTYEQYF. CDR3 in DNA: TGTGCCAGCAGCACAACTAGCGGGTCCCTCACCTACGAGCAGTACTTC. Combining the CDR3 with reference TRBV7-9 and TRBJ2-7 gives the whole variable domain DTGVSQNPRHKITKRGQNVTFRCDPISEHNRLYWYRQTLGQGPEFLTYFQNEAQLEKSRLLSDRFSAERPKGSFSTLEIQRTEQGDSAMYLCASSTTSGSLTYEQYFGPGTRLTVT.

This clonotype appeared many times. The chain employs TRBV15 and TRBJ1-5; no clear D gene. The CDR3 is 15 amino acids. V lost 1 base and J 3 bases, leaving 10 bases between the germline ends. Germline V gives CDR1 LNHNV, CDR2 YYDKDF (reference sequence). The CDR3 protein is CATSRGSQINQPQHF. The CDR3 DNA follows: TGTGCCACCAGCAGAGGGAGTCAGATCAATCAGCCCCAGCATTTT.

V gene TRBV12-3 or TRBV12-4 combines with J gene TRBJ1-6; D is undetermined. V was pared by 2 bases and J by 7 bases, with 9 bases between. The CDR3 length is 14 residues. The CDR3 nucleotides are TGTGCCAGCAGTTTATGGGCAGTAAATTCACCCCTCCACTTT. Its translation: CASSLWAVNSPLHF.

The chain couples TRBV7-9 to TRBJ2-7; maybe TRBD2 (6 bases). V lost 5 bases, J lost 3 bases, and 17 bases lay in between. This CDR3 spans 15 amino acids. Looked up from germline, CDR1 is SEHNR and CDR2 is FQNEAQ (reference sequence). For the CDR3, the DNA is TGTGCCAGCAGCACATCGTCGGGGACTGGCTACGAGCAGTACTTC. This codes for CASSTSSGTGYEQYF.

The chain uses TRBV6-1 and TRBJ2-2; D is perhaps TRBD1 (6 bases). The germline V and J ends were trimmed by 8 bases and 5 bases, with 15 bases remaining between them. The CDR3 length is 14 residues. Germline loops: CDR1 MNHNS, CDR2 SASEGT. In DNA, the CDR3 is TGTGCCAGCCGATCACAGGGAGAGACCGGGGAGCTGTTTTTT. Encoded protein: CASRSQGETGELFF.

The J gene is TRBJ2-5, the V gene TRBV2; 9 bases align to TRBD1. The J call may be wrong; the DNA end is better matched by TRBJ2-4. This CDR3 region has 16 residues. From germline, CDR1 is SNHLY and CDR2 FYNNEI. The CDR3 region is CASSSGQGRDKNIQYF. Here the CDR3 DNA reads TGTGCCAGCAGTTCCGGACAGGGGCGCGATAAAAACATTCAGTACTTC.

Worth noting for this clonotype: An end of the junction does not agree with germline; a read error may underlie this. This sequence joins TRBV29-1 and TRBJ2-7; D is perhaps TRBD2 (5 bases). The CDR3 covers 12 residues. Per the germline V gene, CDR1 is SQVTM and CDR2 is ANQGSEA. Here the CDR3 DNA reads TGCAGCGTTGGGCAGAACACCGGGGAGCTGTACTTC. Translation gives CSVGQNTGELYF.

The rearrangement uses TRBV29-1 and TRBJ1-2; D is uncertain. Germline V gene sequence: CDR1 SQVTM, CDR2 ANQGSEA. This CDR3 comprises 9 residues. The germline V and J ends were trimmed by 4 bases and 8 bases, with 5 bases remaining between them. The CDR3 reads CSVVQGYTF. DNA of the CDR3: TGCAGCGTTGTTCAGGGCTACACCTTC.

This clonotype was observed a few times. The chain uses TRBV5-1 and TRBJ2-7; no firm D call. V was shortened by 4 bases and J by 1 base, with 9 bases between the two germline ends. There are 13 residues in the CDR3. Germline V CDR1 and CDR2: SGHRS, YFSETQ. CDR3 sequence (DNA): TGCGCCAGCAGCCGTCTCCCTTCCTACGAGCAGTACTTC. Encoded protein: CASSRLPSYEQYF.

The chain carries TRBV12-3 or TRBV12-4 and TRBJ1-1; D remains unclear. V was clipped by 6 bases and J by 3 bases, with 14 bases between them. This CDR3 region has 14 residues. The chain's CDR3 is CASSPQEGDTEAFF. CDR3 in DNA: TGTGCCAGCAGCCCCCAGGAGGGAGACACTGAAGCTTTCTTT.

This chain connects TRBV4-3 to TRBJ2-7; weak D call: TRBD1 (5 bases). CDR3 length: 17 residues. Trimming left V 0 bases short and J 4 bases short, with 19 bases between. The germline CDR1 and CDR2 sequences are LGHNA and YSLEER. The CDR3 protein is CASSQDRGVQTFYEQYF. CDR3 bases: TGCGCCAGCAGCCAAGATAGGGGCGTTCAGACTTTTTACGAGCAGTACTTC.

This clonotype appeared a few times. The chain employs TRBV20-1 and TRBJ1-1; TRBD1 matches at 8 bases. After removal of 3 bases from V and 1 base from J, the junction contained 7 bases not matched to a gene. Per germline, CDR1 DFQATT and CDR2 SNEGSKA (reference sequence). CDR3 length: 15 residues. The CDR3 DNA is TGCAGTGCTAGCCGGTTCGGACAGGGGAACACTGAAGCTTTCTTT. This codes for CSASRFGQGNTEAFF.

The chain couples TRBV9 to TRBJ1-1; D ambiguous. Between the trimmed V and J ends, which lost 7 bases and 0 bases, there was a span of 16 bases. CDR3 size: 15 residues. Germline CDR1 and CDR2: SGDLS and YYNGEE. The DNA of the CDR3 is TGTGCCAGCTCACCATTGGAAGGCGTGAACACTGAAGCTTTCTTT. Protein: CASSPLEGVNTEAFF.

The rearrangement links TRBV5-1 to TRBJ1-3; D is uncertain. CDR1 SGHRS and CDR2 YFSETQ come from the germline V gene. V lost 2 bases and J 0 bases, leaving 9 bases between the germline ends. This CDR3 is 15 amino acids long. The CDR3 spells CASSFLGDSGNTIYF. CDR3 in DNA: TGCGCCAGCAGCTTCCTCGGGGACTCTGGAAACACCATATATTTT.

This chain uses TRBV2 with TRBJ1-6, with D perhaps TRBD1 (5 bases). The CDR3 is 13 residues long. The germline V gene has CDR1 SNHLY and CDR2 FYNNEI. The V gene lost 4 bases and the J gene lost 10 bases, with 11 bases spanning the gap. The CDR3 DNA follows: TGTGCCAGCAGTGGCCTGACAGCCTCACCCCTCCACTTT. The encoded protein is CASSGLTASPLHF.

The rearrangement joins TRBV7-3 to TRBJ1-1, with D maybe TRBD1 (5 bases). The CDR3 is 15 residues long. V was pared by 8 bases and J by 4 bases, with 20 bases between. Germline assignment: CDR1 SGHTA and CDR2 FQGTGA. CDR3 loop: CASRKKGMGFTEAFF. The CDR3 coding sequence is TGTGCCAGCCGAAAAAAGGGGATGGGGTTCACTGAAGCTTTCTTT.